The present TCR beta chain was sequenced within a study of siplizumab effects on memory and regulatory T cells. Study-wide findings and caveats: Siplizumab cultures yielded proliferating Tregs whose suppressive function was not confirmed. Of the proliferating CD4+ or CD8+ clones, roughly 75-95% lacked a naive or memory phenotype that could be assigned. Alloreactive CD4+ clones that could be mapped were on average approximately 69% Treg-derived with siplizumab, against over 25% in controls.

V gave up 8 bases and J gave up 0 bases, with 11 bases separating them. The CDR3 loop spans 14 amino acids. Germline V gene lookup returns CDR1 MNHEY and CDR2 SMNVEV (reference sequence). Each sample had 9.3 x 10^4 or so TCR templates assayed. Method: immunoSEQ multiplex PCR; TCRdb's copy keeps in-frame clones and lacks some. The table shows 85,000 to 130,000 clones, with 91% occurring only once. Concerning this clone itself: The antigen remains unidentified.

The chain uses TRBV27 and TRBJ1-5; D remains unclear. This TCR was recovered from a human donor in good health. Some clones in this sample may be carry-over from other donors' samples. The sequenced material came from CD4+ T cells sorted from blood. The CDR3 DNA follows: TGTGCCAGCGCGGACCGACATAGCAATCAGCCCCAGCATTTT. It translates to CASADRHSNQPQHF.